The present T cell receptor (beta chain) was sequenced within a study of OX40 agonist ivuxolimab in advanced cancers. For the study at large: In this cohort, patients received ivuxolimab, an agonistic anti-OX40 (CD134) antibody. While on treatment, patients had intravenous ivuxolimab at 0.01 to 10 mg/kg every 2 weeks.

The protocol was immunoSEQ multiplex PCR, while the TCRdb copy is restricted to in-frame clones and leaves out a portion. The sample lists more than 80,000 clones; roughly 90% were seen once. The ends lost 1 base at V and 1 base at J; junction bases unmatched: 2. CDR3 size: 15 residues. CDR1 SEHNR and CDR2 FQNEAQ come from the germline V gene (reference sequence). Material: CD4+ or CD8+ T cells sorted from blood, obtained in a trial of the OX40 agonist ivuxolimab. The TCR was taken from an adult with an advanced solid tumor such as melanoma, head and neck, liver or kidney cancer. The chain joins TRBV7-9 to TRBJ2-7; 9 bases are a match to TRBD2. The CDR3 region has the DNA TGTGCCAGCAGCTTAGGGCTAGCGGGATCCTACGAGCAGTACTTC. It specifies CASSLGLAGSYEQYF.